This TCR beta chain was documented in a study of T cell responses to AZD1222 COVID-19 vaccine. Note on this clone: No antigen is known for it.

General study results and limits: The CD4 TCRs associated with vaccination extended across spike and predominated at 160-218 and 743-854.

V shed 3 bases and J shed 1 base, with 7 bases lying between them. The CDR3 has 14 residues. CDR1 and CDR2 (germline): LNHNV, YYDKDF (reference sequence). Profiling relied on immunoSEQ multiplex PCR, and the TCRdb table lists in-frame clones only, not all of them. The data contain roughly 110,000 clones, 70% to 90% of them singletons. The TCR sequence derives from an adult in good health. The specimen comprised peripheral blood, sampled on day 0 of AZD1222 vaccination. The genes are TRBV15 and TRBJ1-5; a possible D gene is TRBD1 (5 bases). The CDR3 DNA sequence: TGTGCCACCAGCAGGCCAGGGAGCAATCAGCCCCAGCATTTT. It specifies CATSRPGSNQPQHF.